This section outlines one T cell receptor beta chain sequence together with its context. Its antigen is not known. This entry is derived from a study of a mutant IDH1 vaccine in newly diagnosed glioma. J was trimmed by 9 bases and V by 2 bases; bases with no gene match: 3. Germline V gene data show CDR1 as MNHEY and CDR2 as SMNVEV (reference sequence). There are 15 residues in the CDR3. As for time point: week 23, last vaccination. In every dose of vaccine, 300 ug of mutant IDH1 20-mer peptide was given alongside topical imiquimod. Data came from immunoSEQ multiplex PCR; TCRdb stores just in-frame clones and leaves some out. The sample holds 25,000 to 35,000 clones, roughly 90% seen once.

This TCR came from a man aged 40-55 years with glioma. The source material was PBMCs, sampled from a glioma patient whose treatment included an IDH1 peptide vaccine. The chain links TRBV27 to TRBJ1-6; 11 positions agree with TRBD1. The CDR3 region has the DNA TGTGCCAGCAGTTTAGAGGGACAGGGGGGTTCACCCCTCCACTTT. It encodes CASSLEGQGGSPLHF.